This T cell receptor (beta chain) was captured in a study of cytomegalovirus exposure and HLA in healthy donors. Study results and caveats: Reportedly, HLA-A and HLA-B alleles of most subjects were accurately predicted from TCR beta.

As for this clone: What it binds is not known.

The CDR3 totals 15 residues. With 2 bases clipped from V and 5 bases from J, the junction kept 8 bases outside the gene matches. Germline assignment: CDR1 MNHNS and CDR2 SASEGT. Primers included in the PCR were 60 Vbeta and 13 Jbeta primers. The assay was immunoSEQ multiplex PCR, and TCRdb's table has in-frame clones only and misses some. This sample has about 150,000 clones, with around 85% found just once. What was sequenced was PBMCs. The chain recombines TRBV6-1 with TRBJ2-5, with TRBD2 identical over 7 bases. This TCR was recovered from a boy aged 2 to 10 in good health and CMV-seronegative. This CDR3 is CASSETGLNGETQYF. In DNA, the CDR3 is TGTGCCAGCAGTGAAACGGGACTAAACGGGGAGACCCAGTACTTC.